This T cell receptor (beta chain) was retrieved from a study of blood T cell repertoires in COVID-19. Profiling relied on immunoSEQ multiplex PCR, and the TCRdb table lists in-frame clones only, not all of them. The repertoire holds approximately 62,000 clones, with 65% to 85% as singletons. The source is a woman in her fifties or sixties with active or convalescent COVID-19. Sequencing was carried out using peripheral blood.

The CDR3 nucleotides are TGTGCCAGTAGTCGAAAAGGGACAGGGGGCGTGAGAACTGAAGCTTTCTTT. This codes for CASSRKGTGGVRTEAFF. The V call is TRBV19, the J call TRBJ1-1; 12 nucleotides line up with TRBD1. Germline CDR1 reads LNHDA; CDR2 reads SQIVND (reference sequence). V shed 5 bases, J shed 5 bases, and the junction held 12 bases outside the gene matches. This CDR3 is 17 amino acids long.